The 17 T cell receptor beta chains presented below share a single source sample, sequenced in a study of blood T cell repertoires in COVID-19 (dated by TCRdb to the early 2020s). To prepare the library, the immunoSEQ multiplex PCR assay was applied. The table was pulled from immuneACCESS by TCRdb, which kept in-frame rearrangements only. Such tables lose some clones; where checked, under half of the loss comes from unresolved V genes, and the rest has no known cause. The sample table contains more than 200,000 clones; only one count was recorded for around 90% of them. The ten largest account for roughly 1.6% of the sample. Sequencing was done on a sample of PBMCs or T cells enriched from blood (not recorded which). The source is a woman between 50 and 59 years old who had recovered from COVID-19.

V and J are TRBV18 and TRBJ1-4; 7 bases line up with TRBD1. The CDR3 is 16 amino acids. V lost 3 bases and J lost 0; bases outside the gene matches: 4. CDR1 is KGHSH and CDR2 is LQKENI in the germline V gene. The CDR3 region has the DNA TGTGCCAGCTCACCCGGACAGGTTGCAACTAATGAAAAACTGTTTTTT. Amino acids: CASSPGQVATNEKLFF.

The chain uses TRBV9 and TRBJ2-2, with TRBD2 matching 12 bases. After removal of 3 bases from V and 6 bases from J, the junction contained 3 bases not matched to a gene. This CDR3 is 15 amino acids long. Germline CDR1 reads SGDLS; CDR2 reads YYNGEE. The CDR3 loop reads CASSGTSGIPGELFF. The CDR3 DNA sequence: TGTGCCAGCAGCGGGACTAGCGGGATCCCCGGGGAGCTGTTTTTT.

The chain has TRBV5-1 and TRBJ1-1; D is possibly TRBD1 (6 bases). Germline values: CDR1 SGHRS, CDR2 YFSETQ. V was pared by 0 bases and J by 0 bases, with 12 bases between. This CDR3 comprises 16 residues. CDR3 protein: CASSLGTDGLNTEAFF. The CDR3 coding sequence is TGCGCCAGCAGCTTGGGGACAGACGGATTGAACACTGAAGCTTTCTTT.

The V and J genes are TRBV29-1 and TRBJ2-7; TRBD2 agrees at 9 bases. Germline V gives CDR1 SQVTM, CDR2 ANQGSEA. The CDR3 covers 13 residues. The ends lost 5 bases at V and 3 bases at J; junction bases unmatched: 5. As DNA, the CDR3 is TGCAGCGTTCGGAGTAGCGGGAGCTACGAGCAGTACTTC. Protein: CSVRSSGSYEQYF.

This clone was detected once. The J gene is TRBJ1-1, the V gene TRBV2, with unresolved D. Germline V gene sequence: CDR1 SNHLY, CDR2 FYNNEI. Trimming stripped 1 base from V and 1 base from J, with 7 bases between. The CDR3 sequence is 14 residues long. The CDR3 here is CASSEDRANTEAFF. The CDR3 DNA sequence: TGTGCCAGCAGTGAAGACCGCGCGAACACTGAAGCTTTCTTT.

J is TRBJ2-1 and V is TRBV15; TRBD2 aligns across 11 bases. V lost 1 base to trimming and J lost 7 bases; unmatched junction nucleotides: 3. CDR3 length: 15 residues. Germline loops: CDR1 LNHNV, CDR2 YYDKDF (reference sequence). The CDR3 nucleotides read TGTGCCACCAGCAGAGCTAGCGGGAGGACGAATGAGCAGTTCTTC. This encodes CATSRASGRTNEQFF.

The CDR3 sequence is CASSLNSLNEKLFF. In DNA form, the CDR3 reads TGTGCCAGCAGCTTAAACAGCCTTAATGAAAAACTGTTTTTT. This chain connects TRBV7-9 to TRBJ1-4; D is unresolved. The V end lost 2 bases, the J end lost 4 bases, and 8 bases lay between the germline ends. This CDR3 has 14 amino acids. Looked up from germline, CDR1 is SEHNR and CDR2 is FQNEAQ (reference sequence).

V gene TRBV12-5 combines with J gene TRBJ2-7, with D unclear. Germline values: CDR1 LGHNT, CDR2 FRNRAP. The CDR3 spans 13 residues. Trimming removed 0 bases from V and 3 bases from J, with 6 bases in between. As DNA, the CDR3 is TGTGCTAGTGGTTTGGTTGGAGACTACGAGCAGTACTTC. Translation: CASGLVGDYEQYF.

This clone is a singleton in its sample. The chain is built from TRBV30 and TRBJ2-3, with D maybe TRBD2 (6 bases). Germline CDR1 and CDR2: GTSNPN and SVGIG (reference sequence). With 1 base removed from V and 1 base from J, the gap between germline ends came to 15 bases. CDR3 size: 16 residues. In nucleotides, the CDR3 is TGTGCCTGGAGTGGACTTCTGGGCGGGGGCACAGATACGCAGTATTTT. Translation: CAWSGLLGGGTDTQYF.

This chain uses TRBV30 with TRBJ1-1, with 8 bases that match TRBD1. CDR3 length: 12 amino acids. The trim removed 2 bases at V and 5 bases at J, leaving 1 base unmatched. Germline lookup yields CDR1 GTSNPN and CDR2 SVGIG (reference sequence). This CDR3 reads CAWSRTGTEAFF. CDR3 in DNA: TGTGCCTGGAGTCGGACAGGGACTGAAGCTTTCTTT.

The chain joins TRBV19 to TRBJ1-2, with D possibly TRBD1 on 5 matching bases. Germline values: CDR1 LNHDA, CDR2 SQIVND (reference sequence). The CDR3 consists of 13 residues. V was shortened by 3 bases and J by 8 bases, with 13 bases between the two germline ends. The CDR3: CASSIGQGDGYTF. CDR3 sequence (DNA): TGTGCCAGTAGTATCGGCCAGGGTGACGGCTACACCTTC.

This sequence joins TRBV5-1 and TRBJ2-7, with TRBD1 matching over 7 bases. V lost 0 bases to trimming and J lost 4 bases; unmatched junction nucleotides: 4. CDR1 and CDR2 (germline): SGHRS, YFSETQ. The CDR3 has 14 residues. CDR3 loop: CASSLEGALYEQYF. For the CDR3, the DNA is TGCGCCAGCAGCTTGGAGGGGGCTTTGTACGAGCAGTACTTC.

The chain recombines TRBV10-3 with TRBJ1-5; 9 bases match TRBD1. The germline V gene has CDR1 ENHRY and CDR2 SYGVKD. The CDR3 consists of 14 residues. Germline trimming cut 6 bases from V and 5 bases from J; bases unmatched to any gene: 5. CDR3 sequence reads: CAIRSDRGDQPQHF. The CDR3 DNA sequence: TGTGCCATCAGATCGGACAGGGGAGATCAGCCCCAGCATTTT.

V usage is TRBV12-3 or TRBV12-4 and J usage is TRBJ2-7, with 9 bases fitting TRBD2. The CDR3 covers 13 residues. Germline trimming cut 4 bases from V and 6 bases from J; bases unmatched to any gene: 4. CDR3 amino acids: CASSSNSGSEQYF. The CDR3 DNA is TGTGCCAGCAGTTCGAATAGCGGGAGCGAGCAGTACTTC.

This clone has just one count. The chain carries TRBV7-9 and TRBJ1-1; D is possibly TRBD1 (5 bases). The germline V and J ends were trimmed by 2 bases and 0 bases, with 13 bases remaining between them. The CDR3 loop spans 16 amino acids. The V gene's germline CDR1 is SEHNR and CDR2 FQNEAQ (reference sequence). The CDR3 DNA reads TGTGCCAGCAGCTTATGGGGGGGAGTCATGAACACTGAAGCTTTCTTT. This sequence encodes CASSLWGGVMNTEAFF.

The gene calls are TRBV5-5 and TRBJ1-5; maybe TRBD1 (5 bases). The CDR3 spans 13 residues. Germline V gene data show CDR1 as SGHKS and CDR2 as YYEKEE (reference sequence). V shed 4 bases and J shed 4 bases, with 9 bases lying between them. The DNA for the CDR3 is TGTGCCAGCAGCACGGAGGGGAATCAGCCCCAGCATTTT. Translating gives CASSTEGNQPQHF.

The chain links TRBV19 to TRBJ1-5, with a weak D call TRBD1 (6 bases). Germline V lookup: CDR1 LNHDA, CDR2 SQIVND (reference sequence). This CDR3 has 15 residues. The V end was cut by 5 bases, the J end by 4 bases, with 15 bases between. For the CDR3, the DNA is TGTGCCAGTAGTCTGGGGCAGGGGCGTAATCAGCCCCAGCATTTT. It yields the protein CASSLGQGRNQPQHF.